These 8 T cell receptor beta chains came from one sample sequenced in a study of control samples from healthy donors and cancer patients. The protocol was immunoSEQ multiplex PCR, while the TCRdb copy is restricted to in-frame clones and leaves out a portion. The sample comprises roughly 88,000 clones, approximately 90% of which are singletons, and 0.85% to 1% rests with the top ten. Sequenced sample: blood. These receptors came from a woman aged 25 to 45 in good health.

The rearrangement joins TRBV5-4 to TRBJ1-2, with D unclear. CDR1 and CDR2 from the germline V gene are SGHNT and YYREEE (reference sequence). The CDR3 sequence is 12 residues long. V was shortened by 2 bases and J by 8 bases, with 10 bases between the two germline ends. The CDR3 sequence is CASSFASGGYTF. The CDR3 nucleotides read TGTGCCAGCAGCTTTGCCTCGGGGGGCTACACCTTC.

This chain joins TRBV29-1 and TRBJ1-5; no clear D. CDR1 SQVTM and CDR2 ANQGSEA come from the germline V gene. Trimming took off 4 bases at V and 0 bases at J, with 7 bases between the two ends. The CDR3 runs to 13 residues. As DNA, the CDR3 is TGCAGCGTTGTAGGAGATAGCAATCAGCCCCAGCATTTT. It specifies CSVVGDSNQPQHF.

CDR3 nucleotides: TGCGCCAGCAGTGAGTCGACAGGCGCCTACGAGCAGTACTTC. It codes for CASSESTGAYEQYF. The rearrangement uses TRBV10-1 and TRBJ2-7, with D possibly being TRBD1 (6 bases). The CDR3 has 14 amino acids. V lost 0 bases and J 2 bases, leaving 8 bases between the germline ends. Germline V lookup: CDR1 WNHNN, CDR2 SYGVQD (reference sequence).

V gene TRBV18 combines with J gene TRBJ1-2; D ambiguous. Germline values: CDR1 KGHSH, CDR2 LQKENI. The CDR3 length is 16 residues. V lost 2 bases and J 1 base, leaving 14 bases between the germline ends. CDR3 sequence reads: CASSPFTADINYGYTF. As DNA, the CDR3 is TGTGCCAGCTCACCATTCACAGCCGATATTAACTATGGCTACACCTTC. The variable domain in full, with the rest retrieved from reference TRBV18 and TRBJ1-2, is NAGVMQNPRHLVRRRGQEARLRCSPMKGHSHVYWYRQLPEEGLKFMVYLQKENIIDESGMPKERFSAEFPKEGPSILRIQQVVRGDSAAYFCASSPFTADINYGYTFGSGTRLTVV.

CDR3 sequence reads: CASSKRQGASLGMTEAFF. CDR3 DNA sequence: TGTGCCAGCAGCAAACGACAGGGGGCATCGTTGGGGATGACTGAAGCTTTCTTT. This chain links TRBV5-4 with TRBJ1-1, with TRBD1 identical over 10 bases. Germline CDR1 is SGHNT and CDR2 is YYREEE (reference sequence). The CDR3 loop spans 18 amino acids. J gave up 5 bases and V 4 bases, and 17 bases lay outside the gene matches.

The chain has TRBV3-1 (or the pseudogene TRBV3-2) and TRBJ1-3; 7 positions agree with TRBD1. V trimming: 5 bases; J trimming: 0 bases; junction bases outside the gene matches: 13. The length of the CDR3 is 18 residues. Germline CDR1 LGHDT, CDR2 YNNKEL (reference sequence). In nucleotides, the CDR3 is TGTGCCAGCAGCGTCGGCTTCAACAGGGGATTCTCTGGAAACACCATATATTTT. This translates into CASSVGFNRGFSGNTIYF.

The CDR3 loop reads CASTGGNSPLHF. The CDR3 nucleotides read TGTGCCAGCACAGGGGGCAATTCACCCCTCCACTTT. This chain uses TRBV6-5 with TRBJ1-6; TRBD1 aligns across 8 bases. The CDR3 has 12 residues. V lost 7 bases, J lost 7 bases, and 0 bases stayed unmatched. In germline, CDR1 is MNHEY, CDR2 SVGAGI.

This clone was recorded only once. The chain has TRBV10-3 and TRBJ1-6, with TRBD1 matching over 7 bases. Germline V lookup: CDR1 ENHRY, CDR2 SYGVKD. Trimming removed 5 bases from V and 7 bases from J; junction bases left unmatched: 5. CDR3 size: 14 residues. This CDR3 reads CAISPQGLNSPLHF. The CDR3 DNA follows: TGTGCCATCAGTCCACAGGGGTTGAATTCACCCCTCCACTTT.